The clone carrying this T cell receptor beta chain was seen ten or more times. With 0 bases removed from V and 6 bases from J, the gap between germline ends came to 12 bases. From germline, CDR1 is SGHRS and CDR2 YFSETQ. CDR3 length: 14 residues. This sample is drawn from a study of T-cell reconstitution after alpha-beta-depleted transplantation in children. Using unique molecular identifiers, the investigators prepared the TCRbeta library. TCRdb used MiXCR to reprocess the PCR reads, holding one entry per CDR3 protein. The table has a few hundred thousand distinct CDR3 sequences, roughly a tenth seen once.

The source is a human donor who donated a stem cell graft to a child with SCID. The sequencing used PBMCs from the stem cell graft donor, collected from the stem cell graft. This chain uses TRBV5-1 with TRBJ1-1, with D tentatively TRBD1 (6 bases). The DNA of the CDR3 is TGCGCCAGCAGCTTGGAAGGGGGGGGCGCTGAAGCTTTCTTT. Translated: CASSLEGGGAEAFF.